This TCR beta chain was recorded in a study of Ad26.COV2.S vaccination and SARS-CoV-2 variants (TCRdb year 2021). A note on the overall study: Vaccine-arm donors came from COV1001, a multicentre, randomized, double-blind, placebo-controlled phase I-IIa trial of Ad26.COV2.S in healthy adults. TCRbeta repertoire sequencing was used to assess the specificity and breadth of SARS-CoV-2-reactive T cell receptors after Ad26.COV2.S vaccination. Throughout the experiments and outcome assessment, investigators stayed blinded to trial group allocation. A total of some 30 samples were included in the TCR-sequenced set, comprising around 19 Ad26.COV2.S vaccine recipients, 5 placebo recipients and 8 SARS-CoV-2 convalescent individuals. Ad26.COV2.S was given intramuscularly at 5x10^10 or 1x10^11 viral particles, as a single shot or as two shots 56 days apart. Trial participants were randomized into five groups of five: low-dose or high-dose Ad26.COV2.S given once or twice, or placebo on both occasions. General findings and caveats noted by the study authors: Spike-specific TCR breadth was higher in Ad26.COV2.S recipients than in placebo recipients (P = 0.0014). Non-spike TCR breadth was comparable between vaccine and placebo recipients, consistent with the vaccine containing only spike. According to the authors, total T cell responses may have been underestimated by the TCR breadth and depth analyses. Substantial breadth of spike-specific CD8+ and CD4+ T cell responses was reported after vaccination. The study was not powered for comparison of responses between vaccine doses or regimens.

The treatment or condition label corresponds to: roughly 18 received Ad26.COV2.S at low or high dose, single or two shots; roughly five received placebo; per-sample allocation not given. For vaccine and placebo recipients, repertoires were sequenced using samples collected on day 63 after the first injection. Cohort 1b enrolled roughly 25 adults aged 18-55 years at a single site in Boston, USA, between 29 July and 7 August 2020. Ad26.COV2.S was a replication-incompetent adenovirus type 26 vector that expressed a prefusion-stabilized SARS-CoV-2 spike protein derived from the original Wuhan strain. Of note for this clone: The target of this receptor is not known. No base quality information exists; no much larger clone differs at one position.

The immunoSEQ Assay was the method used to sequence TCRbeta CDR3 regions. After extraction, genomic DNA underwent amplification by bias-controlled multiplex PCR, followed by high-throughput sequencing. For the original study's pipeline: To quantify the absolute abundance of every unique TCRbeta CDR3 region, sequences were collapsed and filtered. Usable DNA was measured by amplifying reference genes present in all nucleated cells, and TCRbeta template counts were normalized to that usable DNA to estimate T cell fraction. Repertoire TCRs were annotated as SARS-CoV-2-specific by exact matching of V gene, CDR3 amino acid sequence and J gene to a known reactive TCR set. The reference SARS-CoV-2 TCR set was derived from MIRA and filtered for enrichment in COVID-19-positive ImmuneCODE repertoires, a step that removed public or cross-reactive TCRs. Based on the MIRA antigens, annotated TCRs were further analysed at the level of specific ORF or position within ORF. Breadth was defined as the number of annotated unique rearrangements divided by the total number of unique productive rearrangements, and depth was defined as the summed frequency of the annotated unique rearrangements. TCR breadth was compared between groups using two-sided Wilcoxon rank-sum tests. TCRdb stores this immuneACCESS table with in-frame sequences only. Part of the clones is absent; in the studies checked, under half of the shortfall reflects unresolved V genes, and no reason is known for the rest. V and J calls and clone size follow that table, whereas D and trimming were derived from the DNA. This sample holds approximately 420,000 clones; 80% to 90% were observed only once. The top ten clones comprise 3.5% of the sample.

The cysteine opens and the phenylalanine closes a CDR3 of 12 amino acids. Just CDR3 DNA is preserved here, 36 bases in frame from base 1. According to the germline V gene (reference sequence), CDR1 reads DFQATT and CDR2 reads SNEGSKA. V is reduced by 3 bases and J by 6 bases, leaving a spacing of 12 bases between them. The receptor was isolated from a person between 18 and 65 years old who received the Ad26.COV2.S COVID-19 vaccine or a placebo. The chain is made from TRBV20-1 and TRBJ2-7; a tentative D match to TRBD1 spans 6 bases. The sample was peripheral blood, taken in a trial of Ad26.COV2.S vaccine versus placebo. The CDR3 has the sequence CSASEGVPEQYF. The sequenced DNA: TGCAGTGCTAGTGAGGGGGTCCCCGAGCAGTACTTC.